This T cell receptor (beta chain) was sequenced in a study of CD8 T cells in ankylosing spondylitis. TCRdb reprocessed the 5' RACE reads via MiXCR and lists one record per CDR3 protein. Of over 200,000 distinct CDR3 sequences in the sample, over 9.5% were seen once. Deletions cut 3 bases from V and 2 bases from J, with 13 bases between. Germline V CDR1 and CDR2: SQVTM, ANQGSEA. The CDR3 extends over 14 amino acids. This clonotype has ten or more counts. Its antigen is as yet unknown. The study's findings and limits: Within ankylosing spondylitis blood, a TCR beta motif made up of eight or nine highly homologous variants appeared to be characteristic.

This receptor was identified in a male donor with ankylosing spondylitis or in good health (not recorded which). Material: blood, either unsorted or a sorted T cell fraction (not recorded which). This rearrangement joins TRBV29-1 to TRBJ1-2, with D possibly TRBD1 on 6 matching bases. The CDR3 loop reads CSVERQEKNYGYTF. CDR3 nucleotides: TGCAGCGTTGAGCGACAGGAGAAGAACTATGGCTACACCTTC.